Below, 14 T cell receptor beta chains from the same sample are listed, as sequenced in a study of OX40 agonist ivuxolimab in advanced cancers. The library came from the immunoSEQ multiplex PCR assay. The clones in this table, taken by TCRdb from immuneACCESS, are in-frame only. Not every clone is retained; where verified, under half of the shortfall comes from an unresolved V gene, and the cause of the rest is unknown. In all, the sample holds roughly 48,000 clones, and under 85% of those were seen once. Roughly 1.2% of the sample lies in the top ten. The input for sequencing was CD4+ or CD8+ T cells sorted from blood, taken in a trial of the OX40 agonist ivuxolimab. The receptors shown here come from an adult with an advanced solid tumor such as melanoma, head and neck, liver or kidney cancer.

This chain connects TRBV7-9 to TRBJ2-3, with 12 bases aligning to TRBD1. Germline CDR1 is SEHNR and CDR2 is FQNEAQ (reference sequence). V was pared by 5 bases and J by 3 bases, with 6 bases of the junction left unmatched. This CDR3 spans 16 amino acids. DNA of the CDR3: TGTGCCAGCAGCCACCGGGACAGGGGGCTGACAGATACGCAGTATTTT. Its protein is CASSHRDRGLTDTQYF.

The CDR3 loop is CASSFGYEQYF. DNA of the CDR3: TGTGCCAGCAGTTTCGGGTACGAGCAGTACTTC. V is TRBV28 and J is TRBJ2-7; D is uncertain. This CDR3 region has 11 residues. V was pared by 3 bases and J by 4 bases, with 4 bases between. CDR1 and CDR2 from the germline V gene are MDHEN and SYDVKM. The full variable domain, its missing parts supplied by reference TRBV28 and TRBJ2-7, is DVKVTQSSRYLVKRTGEKVFLECVQDMDHENMFWYRQDPGLGLRLIYFSYDVKMKEKGDIPEGYSVSREKKERFSLILESASTNQTSMYLCASSFGYEQYFGPGTRLTVT.

The V gene is TRBV5-4, the J gene TRBJ1-1, with TRBD1 matching over 8 bases. Trimming took 4 bases from V and 2 from J; bases not matched to a gene: 7. Looked up from germline, CDR1 is SGHNT and CDR2 is YYREEE (reference sequence). This CDR3 has 15 amino acids. CDR3: CASSQMDRANTEAFF. CDR3 in DNA: TGTGCCAGCAGCCAAATGGACAGGGCCAACACTGAAGCTTTCTTT.

About this clone: One end of the junction is discordant with germline, which a read error may explain. The rearrangement links TRBV7-2 to TRBJ2-7; TRBD2 matches at 11 bases. CDR3 length equals 15 residues. Germline lookup yields CDR1 SGHTA and CDR2 FQGNSA. In DNA form, the CDR3 reads TGTGCCAGCAGTTTAGCGGGGGGGGACCCCTACGAGCAGTACTTC. Translating it yields CASSLAGGDPYEQYF.

The CDR3 spells CASSEGDSSYNEQFF. The CDR3 region has the DNA TGTGCCAGCAGTGAGGGGGACAGCTCCTACAATGAGCAGTTCTTC. The V gene is TRBV2, the J gene TRBJ2-1; 7 bases agree with TRBD1. CDR1 is SNHLY and CDR2 is FYNNEI in the germline V gene. CDR3 size: 15 residues. The J segment lost 0 bases and the V segment lost 3 bases, leaving 2 bases of the junction unmatched.

The V gene is TRBV5-8, the J gene TRBJ1-1; 8 nucleotides line up with TRBD1. Trimming removed 1 base from V and 8 bases from J; junction bases left unmatched: 7. There are 14 residues in the CDR3. Per germline, CDR1 SGHTS and CDR2 YDEGEE. This chain's CDR3 is CASSLRSAGGEAFF. CDR3 sequence (DNA): TGTGCCAGCAGCTTGCGCTCGGCAGGGGGCGAAGCTTTCTTT.

V gene TRBV29-1 combines with J gene TRBJ1-2; TRBD1 matches at 7 bases. The CDR3 runs to 12 residues. J gave up 8 bases and V 2 bases, and 5 bases lay outside the gene matches. The V gene's germline CDR1 is SQVTM and CDR2 ANQGSEA. The DNA of the CDR3 is TGCAGCGTTGAATCGGGGGGACAGGGCTACACCTTC. It encodes CSVESGGQGYTF.

In the case of this clone: This CDR3 is also generated by other DNA sequences in the sample. V usage is TRBV18 and J usage is TRBJ1-1; D may be TRBD1 (6 bases). Trimming removed 6 bases at V and 0 bases at J, with 11 bases between. CDR1 is KGHSH and CDR2 is LQKENI in the germline V gene. This CDR3 is 14 amino acids long. The CDR3 protein is CASSPRQVNTEAFF. The CDR3 DNA reads TGTGCCAGCTCGCCCAGACAGGTGAACACTGAAGCTTTCTTT.

V is TRBV18 and J is TRBJ2-7; D is unclear. V was shortened by 2 bases and J by 6 bases, with 11 bases between the two germline ends. The CDR3 is made up of 13 amino acids. Germline CDR1 reads KGHSH; CDR2 reads LQKENI. This CDR3 reads CASSPSLGSEQYF. DNA for the CDR3: TGTGCCAGCTCACCAAGCTTGGGGTCCGAGCAGTACTTC.

This CDR3 reads CASSQDMFPKNIQYF. In DNA form, the CDR3 reads TGCGCCAGCAGCCAAGATATGTTTCCCAAAAACATTCAGTACTTC. The chain links TRBV4-1 to TRBJ2-4; no firm D call. This CDR3 has 15 residues. Trimming shortened V by 0 bases and J by 2 bases, and 8 bases separated the two germline ends. The germline V gene has CDR1 MGHRA and CDR2 YSYEKL.

The chain recombines TRBV5-5 with TRBJ1-1; the D is unclear. This CDR3 comprises 13 residues. Germline V lookup: CDR1 SGHKS, CDR2 YYEKEE (reference sequence). V dropped 0 bases and J dropped 4 bases, with 7 bases sitting between them. The CDR3: CASSLVDLTEAFF. CDR3 nucleotide sequence: TGTGCCAGCAGCTTGGTCGACCTCACTGAAGCTTTCTTT.

The CDR3 here is CSVERGRGINEQFF. In nucleotides, the CDR3 is TGCAGCGTTGAAAGGGGCAGGGGGATCAATGAGCAGTTCTTC. The chain couples TRBV29-1 to TRBJ2-1; 7 bases are a match to TRBD1. V was clipped by 2 bases and J by 6 bases; unmatched bases: 7. There are 14 residues in the CDR3. The germline gives CDR1 SQVTM, CDR2 ANQGSEA.

The chain is built from TRBV6-5 and TRBJ2-1; D gene uncertain. CDR3 size: 12 residues. CDR1 and CDR2 from the germline V gene are MNHEY and SVGAGI. V lost 5 bases and J 14 bases, leaving 16 bases between the germline ends. CDR3 amino acids: CASSPVGWIEFF. CDR3 sequence (DNA): TGTGCCAGCAGTCCTGTGGGGTGGATCGAGTTCTTC.

A note on this clone: One junction end disagrees with the germline gene, perhaps due to a read error. The V call is TRBV7-7, the J call TRBJ1-3; tentative D call: TRBD1 (5 bases). This CDR3 is 15 amino acids long. Looked up from germline, CDR1 is SSHAT and CDR2 is FNYEAQ (reference sequence). CDR3 in amino acids: CASSYDSLPGNTIYF. The DNA for the CDR3 is TGTGCTAGCAGCTACGACAGCCTCCCTGGAAACACCATATATTTT.